The TCR beta chain described here comes from a study of cytomegalovirus exposure and HLA in healthy donors. Study results and limitations: Certain indistinguishable V segments, among them TRBV6-2 and TRBV6-3, were excluded. The authors reported that TCR beta sequences could predict HLA-A and HLA-B alleles. These predictions were accurate for most subjects in the first cohort. Testing in vitro showed three CMV-associated chains specific for CMV antigens.

This CDR3 is built from 13 residues. Deletions cut 0 bases from V and 0 bases from J, with 3 bases between. Germline CDR1 and CDR2: SGHNT and YYREEE (reference sequence). This clone was detected a few times. The antigen is unknown. 13 Jbeta primers and 60 Vbeta primers were used for the PCR. The repertoire was sequenced with immunoSEQ multiplex PCR; TCRdb's copy has only in-frame clones and lacks some. The profile shows 50,000 to 60,000 clones, roughly 80% of them singletons. The clonotype comes from a woman aged 35 to 49 in good health and CMV-seropositive. Sequencing was performed on PBMCs. The J gene is TRBJ1-1, the V gene TRBV5-4; D gene ambiguous. Here the CDR3 reads CASSLGVNTEAFF. CDR3 nucleotide sequence: TGTGCCAGCAGCTTGGGAGTGAACACTGAAGCTTTCTTT.